One T cell receptor beta chain is described in this entry. The sample originates from a study of blood T cell repertoires in COVID-19. The wider study: COVID-19 samples from acute and convalescent phases originated in the United States, Italy and Spain.

In the source study's methods: Estimated nucleated cell counts came from reference gene primer amplification. Libraries were prepared by immunoSEQ multiplex PCR; TCRdb keeps only in-frame clonotypes and omits some of them. D and trimming come from the DNA, and the V and J calls and clone size come from that table. The table shows approximately 150,000 clones, with roughly 90% occurring only once. Between the trimmed V and J ends, which lost 4 bases and 1 base, there was a span of 7 bases. Germline V gene sequence: CDR1 LNHDA, CDR2 SQIVND (reference sequence). There are 13 residues in the CDR3. V and J are TRBV19 and TRBJ1-1; D is undetermined. The sample taken for sequencing was peripheral blood. The source of this sequence is a man between 60 and 75 years old with active or convalescent COVID-19. The CDR3 reads CASSNQRNTEAFF. CDR3 coding DNA: TGTGCCAGTAGTAACCAGCGGAACACTGAAGCTTTCTTT.